This T cell receptor (beta chain) was identified during a study of blood T cells in healthy people across ages. Study-wide points: Roughly linear declines in TCR beta diversity per million T cells occurred with age.

A second PCR of 7 to 11 cycles used a sample-barcoded 5' primer and a J-beta primer mix. Each CDR3 protein is one row after TCRdb ran MiXCR on the 5' RACE reads. The sample comprises 1 million or so distinct CDR3 sequences, 25% of which are singletons, and 0.75% rests with the top ten. Trimming shortened V by 6 bases and J by 0 bases, and 17 bases separated the two germline ends. The germline CDR1 and CDR2 sequences are MDHEN and SYDVKM. This CDR3 is built from 16 residues. The sample holds a few counts of this clonotype. Its target is not known. These data were likewise used in another study, on T cells of mothers and their children.

V usage is TRBV28 and J usage is TRBJ1-1; a weak D match, TRBD1 (6 bases). The sequence was obtained from a girl aged 2 to 10 in good health. What was sequenced was blood. The CDR3 loop reads CASSLRGGVMNTEAFF. The DNA of the CDR3 is TGTGCCAGCAGCCTAAGAGGGGGAGTTATGAACACTGAAGCTTTCTTT.